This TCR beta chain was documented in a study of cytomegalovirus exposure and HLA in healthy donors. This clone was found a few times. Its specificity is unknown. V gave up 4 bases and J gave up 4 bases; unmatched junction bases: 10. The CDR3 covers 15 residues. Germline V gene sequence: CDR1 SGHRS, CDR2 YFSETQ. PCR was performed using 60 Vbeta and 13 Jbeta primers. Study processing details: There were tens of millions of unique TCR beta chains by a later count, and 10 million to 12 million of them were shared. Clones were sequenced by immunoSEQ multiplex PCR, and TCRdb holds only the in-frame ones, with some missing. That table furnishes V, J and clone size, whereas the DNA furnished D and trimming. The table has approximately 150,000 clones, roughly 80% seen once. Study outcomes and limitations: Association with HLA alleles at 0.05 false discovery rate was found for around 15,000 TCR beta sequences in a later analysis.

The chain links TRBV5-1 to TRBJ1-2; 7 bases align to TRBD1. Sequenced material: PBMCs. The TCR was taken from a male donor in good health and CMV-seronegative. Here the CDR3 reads CASSPAPTGTYGYTF. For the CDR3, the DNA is TGCGCCAGCAGCCCGGCCCCGACAGGGACCTATGGCTACACCTTC.